This T cell receptor beta chain appears in the sequencing data of a study of T cells in Graves' hyperthyroidism and ophthalmopathy. This clonotype was counted a few times. A junction end diverges from the germline sequence, so it may reflect a read error. RNA transcripts yielded amplified TCR beta CDR3 regions. First-round RT-PCR targeting the TCR CDR3 was performed with the HTBI primer set. Using its own MiXCR run on the multiplex PCR reads, TCRdb lists one record per CDR3 protein. This table has 750,000 to 950,000 distinct CDR3 sequences, more than 30% appearing once. The CDR3 spans 15 residues. CDR1 and CDR2 from the germline V gene are SGHTA and FQGNSA.

Sequencing was performed on blood. The TCR was taken from a man aged 18 to 35 with Graves' hyperthyroidism. The chain couples TRBV7-2 to TRBJ1-1, with D perhaps matching TRBD1 (5 bases). The CDR3 loop reads CASSLLQGFHTEAFF. CDR3 sequence (DNA): TGCGCCAGCAGCCTCTTGCAGGGATTTCACACTGAAGCTTTCTTT.